This T cell receptor beta chain was identified in a study of T cell repertoires in cytomegalovirus infection. Study outcomes and limitations: Clonotype analysis showed dominance of the ex vivo response by HLA-C-restricted CMV-specific TCR beta clonotypes. Identification of carriers of CMV plus the relevant HLA was achieved through cumulative public TCR beta family frequency.

A single record per CDR3 protein comes from TCRdb applying MiXCR to the reads. The sample contains roughly 600,000 distinct CDR3 sequences, about 24% of which appear only once. The CDR3 totals 14 residues. Germline V gene lookup returns CDR1 MNHEY and CDR2 SVGAGI. About this clonotype: Its antigen is undetermined. A junction end diverges from the germline sequence, so it may reflect a read error.

The TCR sequence derives from a human donor in good health (CMV status not recorded). Some clones in this sample may be carry-over from other donors' samples. The sequenced sample consisted of CD8+ T cells from PBMCs. The rearrangement links TRBV6-5 to TRBJ2-2; unclear D gene. This CDR3 reads CACSYATPTGELFF. The DNA of the CDR3 is TGTGCCTGCAGTTACGCAACTCCCACCGGGGAGCTGTTTTTT.